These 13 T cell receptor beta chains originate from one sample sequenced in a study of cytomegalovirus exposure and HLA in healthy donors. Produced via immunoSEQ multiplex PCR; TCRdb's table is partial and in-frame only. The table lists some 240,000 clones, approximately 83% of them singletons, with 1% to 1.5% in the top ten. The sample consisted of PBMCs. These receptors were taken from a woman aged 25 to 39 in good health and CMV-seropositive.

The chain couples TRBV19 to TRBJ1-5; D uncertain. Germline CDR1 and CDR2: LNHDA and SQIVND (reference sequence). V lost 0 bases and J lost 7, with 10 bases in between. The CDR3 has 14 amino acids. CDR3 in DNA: TGTGCCAGTAGTATAGATCGAGGTTGGCAGCCCCAGCATTTT. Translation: CASSIDRGWQPQHF.

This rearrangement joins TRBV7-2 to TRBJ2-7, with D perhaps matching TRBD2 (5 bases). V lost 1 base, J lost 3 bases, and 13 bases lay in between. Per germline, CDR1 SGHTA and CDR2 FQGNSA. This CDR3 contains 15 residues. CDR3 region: CASSLVWLGDYEQYF. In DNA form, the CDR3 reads TGTGCCAGCAGCTTAGTCTGGCTCGGGGACTACGAGCAGTACTTC.

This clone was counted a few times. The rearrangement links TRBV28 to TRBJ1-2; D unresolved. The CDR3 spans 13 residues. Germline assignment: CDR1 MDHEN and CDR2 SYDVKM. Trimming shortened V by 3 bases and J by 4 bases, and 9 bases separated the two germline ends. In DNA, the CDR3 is TGTGCCAGCAGTTTTAGAACAGCCTATGGCTACACCTTC. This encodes CASSFRTAYGYTF.

As DNA, the CDR3 is TGTGCCAGCAGCTGCCTGGGACAGCGAACAAATGAGTTGAACACTGAAGCTTTCTTT. Translated: CASSCLGQRTNELNTEAFF. This sequence joins TRBV11-3 and TRBJ1-1, with 7 bases matching TRBD1. Germline V gene sequence: CDR1 SGHNT, CDR2 YENEEA. This CDR3 has 19 residues. J gave up 0 bases and V 4 bases, and 17 bases lay outside the gene matches.

CDR3 DNA sequence: TGTGCCAGCAGCAATGGGGTTGGCAGGGGGCCGTCTGGGGCCAACGTCCTGACTTTC. It encodes CASSNGVGRGPSGANVLTF. The chain joins TRBV16 to TRBJ2-6, with 8 bases matching TRBD1. Trimming took 5 bases from V and 1 from J; bases not matched to a gene: 13. Germline CDR1 KGHSY, CDR2 FQNENV. CDR3 size: 19 residues.

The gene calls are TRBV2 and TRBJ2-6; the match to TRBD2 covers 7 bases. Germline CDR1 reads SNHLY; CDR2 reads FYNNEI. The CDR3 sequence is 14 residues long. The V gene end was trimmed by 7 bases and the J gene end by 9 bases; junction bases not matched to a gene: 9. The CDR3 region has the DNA TGTGCCAGCACCAAGATAGCGGGTTACAACGTCCTGACTTTC. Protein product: CASTKIAGYNVLTF.

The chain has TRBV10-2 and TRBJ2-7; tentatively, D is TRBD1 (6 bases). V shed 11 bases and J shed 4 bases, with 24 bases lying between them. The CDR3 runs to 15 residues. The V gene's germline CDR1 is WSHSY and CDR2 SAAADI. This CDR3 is CAQQTPDRLPYEQYF. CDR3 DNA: TGCGCCCAACAGACTCCGGACAGACTCCCTTACGAGCAGTACTTC.

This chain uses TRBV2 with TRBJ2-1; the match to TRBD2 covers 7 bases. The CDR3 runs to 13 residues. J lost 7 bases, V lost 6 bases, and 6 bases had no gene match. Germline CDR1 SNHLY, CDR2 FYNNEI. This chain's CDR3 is CASRASGRNEQFF. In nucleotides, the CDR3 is TGTGCCAGCAGGGCTAGCGGCCGGAATGAGCAGTTCTTC.

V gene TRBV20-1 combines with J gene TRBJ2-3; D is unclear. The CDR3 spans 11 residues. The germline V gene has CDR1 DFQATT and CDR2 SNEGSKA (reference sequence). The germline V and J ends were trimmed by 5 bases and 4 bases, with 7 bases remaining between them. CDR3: CSAGAADTQYF. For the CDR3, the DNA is TGCAGTGCTGGCGCGGCAGATACGCAGTATTTT.

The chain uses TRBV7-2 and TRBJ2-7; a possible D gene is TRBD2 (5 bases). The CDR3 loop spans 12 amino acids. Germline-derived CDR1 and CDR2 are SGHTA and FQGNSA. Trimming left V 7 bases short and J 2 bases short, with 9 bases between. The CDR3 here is CASTPGTYEQYF. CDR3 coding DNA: TGTGCCAGCACCCCCGGGACCTACGAGCAGTACTTC.

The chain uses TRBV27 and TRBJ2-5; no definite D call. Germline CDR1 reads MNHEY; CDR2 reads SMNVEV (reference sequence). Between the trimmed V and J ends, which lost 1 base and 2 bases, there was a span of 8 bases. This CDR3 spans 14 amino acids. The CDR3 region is CASSLWASQETQYF. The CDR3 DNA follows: TGTGCCAGCAGTTTATGGGCCTCTCAAGAGACCCAGTACTTC.

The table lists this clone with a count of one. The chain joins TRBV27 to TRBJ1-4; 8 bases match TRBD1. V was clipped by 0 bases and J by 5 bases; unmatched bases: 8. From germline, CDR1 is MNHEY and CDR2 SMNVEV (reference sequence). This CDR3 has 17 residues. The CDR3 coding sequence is TGTGCCAGCAGTTTATCCCCGACAGGGGTCTTCAATGAAAAACTGTTTTTT. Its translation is CASSLSPTGVFNEKLFF. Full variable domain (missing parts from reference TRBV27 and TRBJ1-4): EAQVTQNPRYLITVTGKKLTVTCSQNMNHEYMSWYRQDPGLGLRQIYYSMNVEVTDKGDVPEGYKVSRKEKRNFPLILESPSPNQTSLYFCASSLSPTGVFNEKLFFGSGTQLSVL.

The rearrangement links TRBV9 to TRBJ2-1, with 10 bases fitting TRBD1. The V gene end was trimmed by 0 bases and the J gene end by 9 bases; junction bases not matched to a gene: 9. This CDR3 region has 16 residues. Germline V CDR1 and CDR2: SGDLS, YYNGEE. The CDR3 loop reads CASSVEDRGAEGEQFF. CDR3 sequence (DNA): TGTGCCAGCAGCGTAGAGGACAGGGGGGCTGAGGGTGAGCAGTTCTTC.